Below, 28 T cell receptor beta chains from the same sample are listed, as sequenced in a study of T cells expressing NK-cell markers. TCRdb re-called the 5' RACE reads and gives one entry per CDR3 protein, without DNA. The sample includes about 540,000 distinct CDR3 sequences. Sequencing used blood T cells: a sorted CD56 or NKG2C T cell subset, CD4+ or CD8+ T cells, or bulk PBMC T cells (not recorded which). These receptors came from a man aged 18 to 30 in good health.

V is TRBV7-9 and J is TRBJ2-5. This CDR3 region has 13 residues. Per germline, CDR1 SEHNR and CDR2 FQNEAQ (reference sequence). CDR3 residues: CASSYGESETQYF.

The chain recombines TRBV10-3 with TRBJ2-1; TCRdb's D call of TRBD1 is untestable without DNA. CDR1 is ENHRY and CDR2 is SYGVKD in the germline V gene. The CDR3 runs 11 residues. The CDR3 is CAIAGDYEQFF.

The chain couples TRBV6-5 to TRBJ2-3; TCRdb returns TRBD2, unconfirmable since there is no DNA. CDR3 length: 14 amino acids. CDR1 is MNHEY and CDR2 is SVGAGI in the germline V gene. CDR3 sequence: CASSYSGAPPRQYF.

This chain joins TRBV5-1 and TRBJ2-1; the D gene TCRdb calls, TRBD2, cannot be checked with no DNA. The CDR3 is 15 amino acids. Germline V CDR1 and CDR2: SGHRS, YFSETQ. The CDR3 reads CASSGMDFSYNEQFF.

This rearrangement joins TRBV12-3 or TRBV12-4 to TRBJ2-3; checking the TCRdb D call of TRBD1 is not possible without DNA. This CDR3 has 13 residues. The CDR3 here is CASSSPVVDTQYF.

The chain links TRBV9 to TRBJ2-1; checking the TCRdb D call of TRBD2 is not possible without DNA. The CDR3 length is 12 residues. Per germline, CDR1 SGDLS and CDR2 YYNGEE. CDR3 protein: CASNGPLNEQFF.

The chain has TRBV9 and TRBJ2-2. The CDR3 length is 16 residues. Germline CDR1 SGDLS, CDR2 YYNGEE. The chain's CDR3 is CASSVGLSANTGELFF.

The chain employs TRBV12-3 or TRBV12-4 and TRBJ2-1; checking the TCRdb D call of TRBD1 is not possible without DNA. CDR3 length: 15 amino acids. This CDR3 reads CASSSIRGAVYEQFF.

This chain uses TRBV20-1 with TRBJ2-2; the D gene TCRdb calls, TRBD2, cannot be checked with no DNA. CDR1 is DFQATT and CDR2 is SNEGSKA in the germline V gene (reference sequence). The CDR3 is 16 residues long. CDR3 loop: CSARDPRQGRTGELFF.

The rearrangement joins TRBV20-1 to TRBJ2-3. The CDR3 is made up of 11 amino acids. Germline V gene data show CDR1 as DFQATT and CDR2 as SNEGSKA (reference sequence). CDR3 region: CSLIRTDTQYF.

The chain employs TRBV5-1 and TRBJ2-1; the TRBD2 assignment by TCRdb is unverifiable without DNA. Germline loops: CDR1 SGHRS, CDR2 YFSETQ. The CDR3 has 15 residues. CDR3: CASSPPTSGRFEQFF.

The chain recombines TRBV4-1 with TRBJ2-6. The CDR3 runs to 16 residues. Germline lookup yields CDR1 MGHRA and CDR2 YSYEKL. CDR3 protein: CASSQVSGPGANVLTF.

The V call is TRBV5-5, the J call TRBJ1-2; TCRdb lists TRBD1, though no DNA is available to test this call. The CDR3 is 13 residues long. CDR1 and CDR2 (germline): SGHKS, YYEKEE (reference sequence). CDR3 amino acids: CASRSSGGRGYTF.

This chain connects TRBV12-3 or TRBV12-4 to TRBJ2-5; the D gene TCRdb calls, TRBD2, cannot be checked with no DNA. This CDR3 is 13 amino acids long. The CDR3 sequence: CASSQRDQGTQYF.

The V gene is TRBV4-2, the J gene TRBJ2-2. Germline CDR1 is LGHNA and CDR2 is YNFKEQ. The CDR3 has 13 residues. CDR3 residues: CASRNSFTGELFF.

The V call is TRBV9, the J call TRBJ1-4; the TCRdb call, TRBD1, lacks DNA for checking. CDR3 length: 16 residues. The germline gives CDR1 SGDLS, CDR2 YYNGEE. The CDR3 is CASSTKVDSPNEKLFF.

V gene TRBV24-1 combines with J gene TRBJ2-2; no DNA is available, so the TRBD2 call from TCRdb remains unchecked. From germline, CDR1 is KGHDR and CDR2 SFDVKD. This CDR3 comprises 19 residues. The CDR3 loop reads CATSDLPWTSGRFAGELFF.

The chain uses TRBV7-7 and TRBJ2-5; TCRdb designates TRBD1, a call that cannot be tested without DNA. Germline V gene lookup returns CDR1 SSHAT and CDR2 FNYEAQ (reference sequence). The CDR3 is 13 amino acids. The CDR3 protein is CASSDPPTETQYF.

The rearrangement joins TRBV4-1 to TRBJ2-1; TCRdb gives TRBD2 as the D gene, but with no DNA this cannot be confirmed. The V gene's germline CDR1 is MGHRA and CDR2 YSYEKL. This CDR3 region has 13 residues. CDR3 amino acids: CASSQDYSLAQFF.

The CDR3: CASSSQKGIRYEQYF. The J gene is TRBJ2-7, the V gene TRBV7-2; TCRdb picks TRBD1, but there is no DNA to check that call. The CDR3 is 15 residues long. CDR1 and CDR2 (germline): SGHTA, FQGNSA.

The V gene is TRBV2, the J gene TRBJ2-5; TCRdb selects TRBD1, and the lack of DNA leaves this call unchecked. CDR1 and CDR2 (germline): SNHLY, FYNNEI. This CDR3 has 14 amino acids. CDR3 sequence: CASSEQGLRETQYF. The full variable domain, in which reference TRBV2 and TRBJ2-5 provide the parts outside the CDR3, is EPEVTQTPSHQVTQMGQEVILRCVPISNHLYFYWYRQILGQKVEFLVSFYNNEISEKSEIFDDQFSVERPDGSNFTLKIRSTKLEDSAMYFCASSEQGLRETQYFGPGTRLLVL.

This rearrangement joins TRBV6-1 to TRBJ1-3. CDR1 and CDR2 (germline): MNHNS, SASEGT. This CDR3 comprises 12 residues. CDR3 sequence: CASSELGNTIYF.

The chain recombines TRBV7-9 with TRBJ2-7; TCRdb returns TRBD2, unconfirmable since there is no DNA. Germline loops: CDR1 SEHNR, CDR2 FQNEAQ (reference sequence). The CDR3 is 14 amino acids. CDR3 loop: CASSPGGRIYEQYF.

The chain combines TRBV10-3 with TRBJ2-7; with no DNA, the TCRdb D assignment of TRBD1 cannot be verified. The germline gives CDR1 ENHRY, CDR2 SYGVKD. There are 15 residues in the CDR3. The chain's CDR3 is CAIRGGQGGVNEQYF.

CDR3: CASSDYGGTQPQHF. The V call is TRBV2, the J call TRBJ1-5; TCRdb designates TRBD1, a call that cannot be tested without DNA. CDR1 and CDR2 from the germline V gene are SNHLY and FYNNEI. CDR3 length equals 14 residues.

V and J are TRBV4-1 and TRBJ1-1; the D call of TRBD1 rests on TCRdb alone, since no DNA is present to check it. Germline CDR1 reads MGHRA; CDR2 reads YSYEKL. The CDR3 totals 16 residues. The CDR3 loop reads CASSQPIQGADTEAFF.

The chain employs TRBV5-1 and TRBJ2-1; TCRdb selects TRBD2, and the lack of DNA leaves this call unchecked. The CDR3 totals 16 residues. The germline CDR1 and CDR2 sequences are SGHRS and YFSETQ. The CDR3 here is CASSFESGLSYNEQFF.

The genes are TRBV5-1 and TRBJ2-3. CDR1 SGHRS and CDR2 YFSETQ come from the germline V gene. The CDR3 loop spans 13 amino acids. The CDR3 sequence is CASSLMPTDTQYF.